What follows are 24 T cell receptor beta chains derived from one specimen sequenced in a study of shared clonotypes between healthy human individuals. Using immunoSEQ multiplex PCR, the repertoire was profiled, and TCRdb retains in-frame clones only, with some absent. The sample gives over 1.5 million clones, approximately 98% of which show up once; 0.4% to 0.45% is in the top ten. Sample: naive CD4+ T cells sorted from blood. Subset: CD45RA+ positively selected. These receptors were collected from a man between 25 and 39 years old in good health.

The chain links TRBV10-3 to TRBJ2-7; 7 bases fit TRBD1. The length of the CDR3 is 15 residues. The junction had 9 bases not matched to a gene; V was cut back by 7 bases and J by 0 bases. Germline lookup yields CDR1 ENHRY and CDR2 SYGVKD. CDR3 amino acids: CAIMRAGTVSYEQYF. The CDR3 DNA reads as TGTGCCATCATGCGGGCCGGGACAGTCTCCTACGAGCAGTACTTC.

To note about this clone: Other DNA sequences in this specimen translate into the identical CDR3. The V call is TRBV2, the J call TRBJ2-7; 9 nucleotides line up with TRBD1. CDR1 is SNHLY, CDR2 FYNNEI, per germline. V trimming: 5 bases; J trimming: 4 bases; junction bases outside the gene matches: 6. This CDR3 spans 14 amino acids. The CDR3 DNA reads as TGTGCCAGCAGTTCCGGGACAGGGTCTTACGAGCAGTACTTC. Its translation is CASSSGTGSYEQYF. Full variable domain (missing parts from reference TRBV2 and TRBJ2-7): EPEVTQTPSHQVTQMGQEVILRCVPISNHLYFYWYRQILGQKVEFLVSFYNNEISEKSEIFDDQFSVERPDGSNFTLKIRSTKLEDSAMYFCASSSGTGSYEQYFGPGTRLTVT.

This chain links TRBV28 with TRBJ2-5; a possible D gene is TRBD2 (5 bases). Germline V gene data show CDR1 as MDHEN and CDR2 as SYDVKM. The CDR3 is 15 residues long. V was clipped by 3 bases and J by 5 bases, with 16 bases between them. CDR3 residues: CASSFSTTLRETQYF. In DNA, the CDR3 is TGTGCCAGCAGTTTTTCGACTACCCTCAGGGAGACCCAGTACTTC.

The chain joins TRBV7-9 to TRBJ2-3; D is unresolved. The CDR3 contains 15 residues. Germline V gene sequence: CDR1 SEHNR, CDR2 FQNEAQ (reference sequence). The germline V and J ends were trimmed by 1 base and 1 base, with 9 bases remaining between them. The CDR3 nucleotides are TGTGCCAGCAGCTTAGTTGGGCAGGGCACAGATACGCAGTATTTT. Protein sequence: CASSLVGQGTDTQYF.

Points on this clone: This CDR3 is also generated by other DNA sequences in the sample. The chain joins TRBV18 to TRBJ2-3; the D call may be TRBD1 or TRBD2 (6 bases each). From germline, CDR1 is KGHSH and CDR2 LQKENI. V was clipped by 2 bases and J by 4 bases, with 10 bases between them. This CDR3 region has 14 residues. The CDR3 DNA is TGTGCCAGCTCACCATCAAGGGGGGCAGATACGCAGTATTTT. Its protein product is CASSPSRGADTQYF.

In its sample, this clone was seen once. This chain uses TRBV19 with TRBJ1-2; D might be TRBD1 (5 bases). The ends were cut back, 9 bases at V and 5 bases at J, with 13 bases in the middle. This CDR3 is built from 12 residues. Germline V CDR1 and CDR2: LNHDA, SQIVND (reference sequence). The CDR3 protein is CARAGTGYGYTF. The CDR3 region has the DNA TGTGCCAGAGCAGGGACCGGGTATGGCTACACCTTC.

The chain is built from TRBV5-1 and TRBJ1-5; TRBD1 might be the D (6 bases). With 0 bases removed from V and 8 bases from J, the gap between germline ends came to 9 bases. CDR1 SGHRS and CDR2 YFSETQ come from the germline V gene. There are 13 residues in the CDR3. Here the CDR3 reads CASSLEGVEPQHF. The CDR3 DNA is TGCGCCAGCAGCTTGGAGGGGGTAGAGCCCCAGCATTTT.

The V call is TRBV6-6, the J call TRBJ2-4, with D perhaps given as TRBD1 or TRBD2 (5 bases each). The CDR3 contains 13 residues. From germline, CDR1 is MNHNY and CDR2 SVGAGI (reference sequence). The V gene lost 7 bases and the J gene lost 8 bases, with 15 bases spanning the gap. The DNA of the CDR3 is TGTGCCAGCATCCCCCCCGGGGCAGACATTCAGTACTTC. Translated: CASIPPGADIQYF.

This sequence joins TRBV7-6 and TRBJ2-1, with 10 bases fitting TRBD2. The CDR3 is 16 residues long. V lost 5 bases to trimming and J lost 5 bases; unmatched junction nucleotides: 9. Germline V gene sequence: CDR1 SGHVS, CDR2 FNYEAQ. CDR3 residues: CASSPRGLARDNEQFF. CDR3 bases: TGTGCCAGCAGCCCCAGGGGACTAGCGCGGGACAATGAGCAGTTCTTC.

The chain joins TRBV5-1 to TRBJ1-4; the D is unclear. The V end was cut by 0 bases, the J end by 1 base, with 7 bases between. Germline CDR1 is SGHRS and CDR2 is YFSETQ. The CDR3 has 15 residues. CDR3 coding DNA: TGCGCCAGCAGCTTGGCGGCCGTAACTAATGAAAAACTGTTTTTT. This codes for CASSLAAVTNEKLFF.

This clone was seen just once. The rearrangement joins TRBV7-3 to TRBJ2-1, with TRBD2 matching 8 bases. The CDR3 has 16 residues. J was trimmed by 1 base and V by 5 bases; bases with no gene match: 7. Looked up from germline, CDR1 is SGHTA and CDR2 is FQGTGA. Written as DNA, the CDR3 is TGTGCCAGCAGCCACAGCGGGAGCCTTTCCTACAATGAGCAGTTCTTC. Translating gives CASSHSGSLSYNEQFF.

V usage is TRBV5-6 and J usage is TRBJ2-2; possible D gene TRBD1, 6 bases. Trimming left V 3 bases short and J 6 bases short, with 18 bases between. CDR1 and CDR2 (germline): SGHDT, YYEEEE. This CDR3 contains 16 residues. CDR3 in amino acids: CASSSVQGRSAGELFF. In nucleotides, the CDR3 is TGTGCCAGCAGCTCGGTACAGGGTCGGTCAGCCGGGGAGCTGTTTTTT.

The chain links TRBV5-1 to TRBJ1-5; D not certain. Germline V CDR1 and CDR2: SGHRS, YFSETQ. V was trimmed by 4 bases and J by 0 bases, leaving 8 bases between them. The CDR3 has 14 amino acids. DNA for the CDR3: TGCGCCAGCAGCCCGGAGGGTAGCAATCAGCCCCAGCATTTT. Protein: CASSPEGSNQPQHF.

CDR3 DNA sequence: TGTGCCAGCCATAGTAGAAACACCATATATTTT. Amino acids: CASHSRNTIYF. The chain is built from TRBV6-5 and TRBJ1-3; no clear D. With 8 bases removed from V and 5 bases from J, the gap between germline ends came to 7 bases. Germline CDR1 MNHEY, CDR2 SVGAGI. This CDR3 has 11 residues.

The chain links TRBV7-9 to TRBJ1-1; possibly TRBD1 for D (6 bases). The CDR3 is 14 residues long. The V gene's germline CDR1 is SEHNR and CDR2 FQNEAQ (reference sequence). Trimming cost V 5 bases and J 5 bases, with 15 bases left between them. In DNA, the CDR3 is TGTGCCAGCAGCATCCCAGGGGAGAGGACTGAAGCTTTCTTT. It yields the protein CASSIPGERTEAFF. Drawing the rest from reference TRBV7-9 and TRBJ1-1, the complete variable domain is DTGVSQNPRHKITKRGQNVTFRCDPISEHNRLYWYRQTLGQGPEFLTYFQNEAQLEKSRLLSDRFSAERPKGSFSTLEIQRTEQGDSAMYLCASSIPGERTEAFFGQGTRLTVV.

V usage is TRBV29-1 and J usage is TRBJ1-4; 7 positions match TRBD1. In germline, CDR1 is SQVTM, CDR2 ANQGSEA. The CDR3 length is 12 residues. After removal of 5 bases from V and 4 bases from J, the junction contained 1 base not matched to a gene. The chain's CDR3 is CSVRQGNEKLFF. The CDR3 nucleotides are TGCAGCGTTAGACAGGGTAATGAAAAACTGTTTTTT.

The gene calls are TRBV11-3 and TRBJ2-1; tentative D call: TRBD2 (6 bases). There are 16 residues in the CDR3. CDR1 SGHNT and CDR2 YENEEA come from the germline V gene. V gave up 1 base and J gave up 9 bases, with 19 bases separating them. The CDR3 loop reads CASSLVGSGLPGEQFF. The DNA of the CDR3 is TGTGCCAGCAGCTTAGTTGGTAGCGGCCTTCCGGGTGAGCAGTTCTTC.

The chain is built from TRBV6-5 and TRBJ2-2; perhaps TRBD1 as D (6 bases). Between the trimmed V and J ends, which lost 4 bases and 4 bases, there was a span of 16 bases. Per the germline V gene, CDR1 is MNHEY and CDR2 is SVGAGI. This CDR3 spans 16 amino acids. The CDR3 nucleotides read TGTGCCAGCAGTTTTGAGTCGACAGGAGTCACCGGGGAGCTGTTTTTT. Translating it yields CASSFESTGVTGELFF.

This clone was seen only once. The chain carries TRBV5-6 and TRBJ1-1, with 7 positions matching TRBD1. Germline V lookup: CDR1 SGHDT, CDR2 YYEEEE. The junction had 13 bases not matched to a gene; V was cut back by 4 bases and J by 1 base. The CDR3 is made up of 17 amino acids. As DNA, the CDR3 is TGTGCCAGCAGCCCCCCGCCGGACAGGACAGCGAACACTGAAGCTTTCTTT. Translating gives CASSPPPDRTANTEAFF.

The chain has TRBV10-3 and TRBJ2-3; 7 positions match TRBD1. The CDR3 runs to 13 residues. Losses at the gene ends were 10 bases for V and 1 base for J; bases not matched to a gene: 5. CDR1 and CDR2 from the germline V gene are ENHRY and SYGVKD. DNA of the CDR3: TGTGCCACCAGACAGGGCGGCACAGATACGCAGTATTTT. Its translation is CATRQGGTDTQYF.

The chain carries TRBV6-1 and TRBJ2-7, with 11 bases that match TRBD2. V dropped 6 bases and J dropped 6; count of bases not matched to a gene: 10. This CDR3 is 15 amino acids long. Looked up from germline, CDR1 is MNHNS and CDR2 is SASEGT. The DNA of the CDR3 is TGTGCCAGCAGGGACCCGACTAGCGGGACCCTCGAGCAGTACTTC. Encoded protein: CASRDPTSGTLEQYF.

This chain connects TRBV6-4 to TRBJ2-1; TRBD2 matches 8 bases. The CDR3 totals 17 residues. J lost 1 base, V lost 3 bases, and 8 bases had no gene match. Germline V CDR1 and CDR2: MRHNA, SNTAGT. This CDR3 is CASSEFPREASYNEQFF. The CDR3 DNA sequence: TGTGCCAGCAGTGAATTTCCGCGGGAGGCATCCTACAATGAGCAGTTCTTC.

The V gene is TRBV4-1, the J gene TRBJ2-7, with 13 bases that match TRBD2. This CDR3 spans 16 amino acids. Germline-derived CDR1 and CDR2 are MGHRA and YSYEKL. Trimming at V came to 2 bases and at J to 4 bases, leaving 5 bases not matched to a gene. DNA of the CDR3: TGCGCCAGCAGCCAAACTAGCGGGAGGGCCTCATACGAGCAGTACTTC. Protein product: CASSQTSGRASYEQYF.

The chain has TRBV7-7 and TRBJ2-3, with 12 bases fitting TRBD2. Germline CDR1 is SSHAT and CDR2 is FNYEAQ (reference sequence). The CDR3 runs 18 residues. Trimming at V came to 1 base and at J to 5 bases, leaving 10 bases not matched to a gene. The CDR3 bases are TGTGCCAGCAGCTTAGTTCTTCTAGCGGGAGGGCCCAGAGATACGCAGTATTTT. It codes for CASSLVLLAGGPRDTQYF.